A selection of T cell receptor beta chains follows, all from one sample in a study of blood T cell repertoires in COVID-19. Only in-frame clones appear in the TCRdb table, and some are missing; sequencing was by immunoSEQ multiplex PCR. The table records around 300,000 clones, 70% to 90% of them present only once. Sequenced material: peripheral blood. The receptors come from a woman between 45 and 65 years old with active or convalescent COVID-19. Each CDR3 is given with its conserved first and last residue. A D gene is named only where the DNA matches it firmly. The size field is filled for only some rows; it gives once, few, many or a size class.

TRBV7-3	.	TRBJ2-1	.	CASSYGGNEQFF	TGTGCCAGCAGCTACGGGGGAAATGAGCAGTTCTTC
TRBV4-1	.	TRBJ1-4	TRBD1	CASSDLQAGGEKLFF	TGCGCCAGCAGCGACCTTCAGGCAGGGGGCGAAAAACTGTTTTTT
TRBV29-1	.	TRBJ1-1	.	CSADGQMEAFF	TGCAGCGCCGATGGACAGATGGAAGCTTTCTTT
TRBV28	few	TRBJ2-5	TRBD1	CASRQGASSETQYF	TGTGCCAGCAGACAGGGGGCTTCGTCAGAGACCCAGTACTTC
TRBV4-2	.	TRBJ2-1	.	CASSPGTSSYNEQFF	TGTGCCAGCAGCCCTGGAACTAGCTCCTACAATGAGCAGTTCTTC
TRBV2	.	TRBJ1-1	.	CASSGGATEAFF	TGTGCCAGCTCGGGGGGGGCCACTGAAGCTTTCTTT
TRBV28	.	TRBJ1-4	.	CASRPTGSANEKLFF	TGTGCCAGCAGGCCAACAGGGTCCGCTAATGAAAAACTGTTTTTT
TRBV4-3	.	TRBJ1-2	.	CASSQGAGDYGYTF	TGCGCCAGCAGCCAAGGAGCCGGGGACTATGGCTACACCTTC
TRBV11-2	.	TRBJ2-7	.	CASSDWAGRYEQYF	TGTGCCAGCAGTGACTGGGCGGGACGCTACGAGCAGTACTTC
TRBV19	once	TRBJ1-3	.	CASSRIDTSGNTIYF	TGTGCCAGTAGCAGAATCGACACCTCTGGAAACACCATATATTTT
TRBV5-4	.	TRBJ2-3	TRBD2	CASRGGYGTDTQYF	TGTGCCAGCCGCGGGGGGTACGGCACAGATACGCAGTATTTT
TRBV7-9	.	TRBJ1-5	.	CASSLGTRQPQHF	TGTGCCAGCAGCTTGGGCACGAGACAGCCCCAGCATTTT
TRBV29-1	.	TRBJ1-6	TRBD1	CSAKDRGESPLHF	TGCAGCGCTAAGGACAGGGGGGAATCACCCCTCCACTTT
TRBV19	.	TRBJ2-1	.	CASRAIGRDEQFF	TGTGCCAGTAGAGCGATTGGCAGGGATGAGCAGTTCTTC
TRBV30	once	TRBJ1-1	.	CAWSFLGGGEAFF	TGTGCCTGGAGCTTCTTGGGCGGGGGTGAAGCTTTCTTT
TRBV5-1	.	TRBJ2-5	.	CASRVGIVETQYF	TGCGCCAGCAGAGTCGGGATAGTGGAGACCCAGTACTTC
TRBV18	.	TRBJ1-1	.	CASSPYYAGTTGTEAFF	TGTGCCAGCTCACCATACTACGCAGGGACAACCGGGACTGAAGCTTTCTTT
TRBV6-5	.	TRBJ2-1	.	CASRDGHSYNEQFF	TGTGCCAGCAGGGACGGACACTCCTACAATGAGCAGTTCTTC
TRBV7-9	.	TRBJ1-1	.	CASSFRSLNTEAFF	TGTGCCAGCAGCTTCCGGAGCTTGAACACTGAAGCTTTCTTT
TRBV9	.	TRBJ2-7	TRBD1	CASSPRTGTVSIEQYF	TGTGCCAGCAGCCCCCGGACCGGGACAGTATCAATCGAGCAGTACTTC
TRBV5-1	.	TRBJ2-5	.	CASSLKLGGIQGTQYF	TGCGCCAGCAGCTTGAAATTGGGGGGTATTCAAGGGACCCAGTACTTC
TRBV5-6	.	TRBJ2-1	TRBD1	CASRTGTESYNEQFF	TGTGCCAGCAGGACCGGGACAGAGTCTTACAATGAGCAGTTCTTC
TRBV5-1	.	TRBJ1-1	.	CASSFKSEAMNTEAFF	TGCGCCAGCAGCTTTAAATCAGAGGCAATGAACACTGAAGCTTTCTTT
TRBV6-5	.	TRBJ1-2	.	CASSSGKGYGYTF	TGTGCCAGCAGTTCAGGGAAGGGCTATGGCTACACCTTC
TRBV7-2	.	TRBJ1-6	.	CASSVRSLSSYNSPLHF	TGTGCCAGCAGCGTAAGATCCCTGAGCTCCTATAATTCACCCCTCCACTTT
TRBV29-1	.	TRBJ2-7	TRBD1	CSAQTGTGGTYEQYF	TGCAGCGCCCAGACCGGGACAGGGGGAACCTACGAGCAGTACTTC